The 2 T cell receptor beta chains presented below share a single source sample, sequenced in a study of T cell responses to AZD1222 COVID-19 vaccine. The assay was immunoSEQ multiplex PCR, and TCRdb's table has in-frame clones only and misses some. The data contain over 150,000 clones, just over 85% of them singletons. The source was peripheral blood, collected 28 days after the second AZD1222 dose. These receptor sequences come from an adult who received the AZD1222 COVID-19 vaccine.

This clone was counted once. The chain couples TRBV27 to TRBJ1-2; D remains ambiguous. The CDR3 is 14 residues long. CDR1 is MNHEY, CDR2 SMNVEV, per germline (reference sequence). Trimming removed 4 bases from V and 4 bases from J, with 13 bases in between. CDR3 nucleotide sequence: TGTGCCAGCAGTTCAGCAGCCTCCCTCTATGGCTACACCTTC. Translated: CASSSAASLYGYTF.

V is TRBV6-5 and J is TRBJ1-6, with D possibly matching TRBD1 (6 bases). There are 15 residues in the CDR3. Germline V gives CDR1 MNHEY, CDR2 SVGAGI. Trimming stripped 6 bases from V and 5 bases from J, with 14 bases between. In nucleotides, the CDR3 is TGTGCCAGCAGCTCGAGGGGGGTAAATAATTCACCCCTCCACTTT. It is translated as CASSSRGVNNSPLHF.